One and the same sample provided the 9 T cell receptor beta chains below, sequenced in a study of OX40 agonist ivuxolimab in advanced cancers. Clones were sequenced by immunoSEQ multiplex PCR, and TCRdb holds only the in-frame ones, with some missing. The sample includes under 65,000 clones, approximately 85% of them seen just once. Specimen: CD4+ or CD8+ T cells sorted from blood, collected in a trial of the OX40 agonist ivuxolimab. These receptors all stem from an adult with an advanced solid tumor such as melanoma, head and neck, liver or kidney cancer.

This chain joins TRBV28 and TRBJ1-2; a weak D match, TRBD1 (6 bases). The CDR3 totals 13 residues. With 2 bases removed from V and 4 bases from J, the gap between germline ends came to 8 bases. Germline V gene lookup returns CDR1 MDHEN and CDR2 SYDVKM. In nucleotides, the CDR3 is TGTGCCAGCAGTTTAGGACAGTCCTATGGCTACACCTTC. Translation gives CASSLGQSYGYTF.

This sequence joins TRBV7-2 and TRBJ2-5; D uncertain. V lost 4 bases and J lost 5, with 8 bases in between. The germline V gene has CDR1 SGHTA and CDR2 FQGNSA. The CDR3 has 12 residues. CDR3 in DNA: TGTGCCAGCAGCTATGACCGGGAGACCCAGTACTTC. Protein sequence: CASSYDRETQYF.

CDR3 loop: CASRPGQGYQPQHF. The CDR3 nucleotides are TGTGCCAGCAGGCCCGGACAGGGCTATCAGCCCCAGCATTTT. This chain uses TRBV27 with TRBJ1-5; 8 bases map to TRBD1. CDR1 MNHEY and CDR2 SMNVEV come from the germline V gene (reference sequence). The length of the CDR3 is 14 residues. Trimming removed 6 bases from V and 5 bases from J; junction bases left unmatched: 6.

V is TRBV7-3 and J is TRBJ1-6; unclear D gene. Trimming took 3 bases from V and 5 from J, leaving 8 bases between them. Germline V CDR1 and CDR2: SGHTA, FQGTGA. CDR3 length: 14 amino acids. The CDR3 DNA reads TGTGCCAGCAGCTTCCGGGCAAATAATTCACCCCTCCACTTT. Its protein is CASSFRANNSPLHF.

This clone was picked up a small number of times. The chain is built from TRBV7-8 and TRBJ1-1, with a possible D match to TRBD1 (5 bases). This CDR3 has 12 residues. With 5 bases removed from V and 6 bases from J, the gap between germline ends came to 10 bases. Germline CDR1 reads SGHVS; CDR2 reads FQNEAQ. CDR3: CASSQRQSEAFF. The CDR3, as DNA: TGTGCCAGCAGCCAAAGACAGTCTGAAGCTTTCTTT.

CDR3 amino acids: CASSLVQYTDTQYF. Written as DNA, the CDR3 is TGTGCCAGCAGCTTAGTACAATACACAGATACGCAGTATTTT. This chain links TRBV11-2 with TRBJ2-3; D is ambiguous. The CDR3 spans 14 residues. Looked up from germline, CDR1 is SGHAT and CDR2 is FQNNGV. Trimming took 1 base from V and 2 from J, leaving 7 bases between them.

This chain links TRBV7-2 with TRBJ1-1; perhaps TRBD1 as D (5 bases). Trimming removed 5 bases at V and 6 bases at J, with 16 bases between. There are 14 residues in the CDR3. The V gene's germline CDR1 is SGHTA and CDR2 FQGNSA. CDR3 DNA: TGTGCCAGCAGCCTGCCCCCCCTGGGGGCTGAAGCTTTCTTT. This gives the protein CASSLPPLGAEAFF.

This clone has just one count. This sequence joins TRBV7-9 and TRBJ1-1; D may be TRBD1 (5 bases). The germline V and J ends were trimmed by 5 bases and 4 bases, with 11 bases remaining between them. This CDR3 is built from 13 residues. Germline V gene data show CDR1 as SEHNR and CDR2 as FQNEAQ (reference sequence). The CDR3 loop reads CASSRGTGTEAFF. The CDR3 region has the DNA TGTGCCAGCAGCCGGGGGACGGGCACTGAAGCTTTCTTT.

The CDR3 loop reads CASSIRAQAGFYNEQFF. As DNA, the CDR3 is TGTGCCAGTAGTATAAGGGCTCAAGCGGGGTTCTACAATGAGCAGTTCTTC. The chain recombines TRBV19 with TRBJ2-1, with 7 bases fitting TRBD2. Germline CDR1 LNHDA, CDR2 SQIVND (reference sequence). The CDR3 is made up of 17 amino acids. Trimming took 2 bases from V and 3 from J; bases not matched to a gene: 10.